This T cell receptor (beta chain) was obtained from a study of blood T cell repertoires in COVID-19. Study overall: Sites across the United States, Italy and Spain contributed samples from acute and convalescent COVID-19. From T cells, B-cell-depleted T cells, or PBMCs came the material, which was cDNA or gDNA.

Study processing details: Reference gene primers were amplified, and this amplification served to estimate nucleated cell counts. Using immunoSEQ multiplex PCR, the repertoire was profiled, and TCRdb retains in-frame clones only, with some absent. V, J and clone size reflect that table, while D and trimming were determined from the DNA. The table lists around 75,000 clones, 85% to 90% of them singletons. This CDR3 is 14 amino acids long. Trimming pared 9 bases from V and 0 bases from J, leaving 9 bases between. Germline CDR1 and CDR2: ENHRY and SYGVKD. This receptor was identified in a human donor in a cohort sampled during active COVID-19. Sequenced: peripheral blood. The chain combines TRBV10-3 with TRBJ2-6, with a possible D match to TRBD1 (5 bases). The CDR3 DNA reads as TGTGCCATACGCGACAGCTCTGGGGCCAACGTCCTGACTTTC. This translates into CAIRDSSGANVLTF.